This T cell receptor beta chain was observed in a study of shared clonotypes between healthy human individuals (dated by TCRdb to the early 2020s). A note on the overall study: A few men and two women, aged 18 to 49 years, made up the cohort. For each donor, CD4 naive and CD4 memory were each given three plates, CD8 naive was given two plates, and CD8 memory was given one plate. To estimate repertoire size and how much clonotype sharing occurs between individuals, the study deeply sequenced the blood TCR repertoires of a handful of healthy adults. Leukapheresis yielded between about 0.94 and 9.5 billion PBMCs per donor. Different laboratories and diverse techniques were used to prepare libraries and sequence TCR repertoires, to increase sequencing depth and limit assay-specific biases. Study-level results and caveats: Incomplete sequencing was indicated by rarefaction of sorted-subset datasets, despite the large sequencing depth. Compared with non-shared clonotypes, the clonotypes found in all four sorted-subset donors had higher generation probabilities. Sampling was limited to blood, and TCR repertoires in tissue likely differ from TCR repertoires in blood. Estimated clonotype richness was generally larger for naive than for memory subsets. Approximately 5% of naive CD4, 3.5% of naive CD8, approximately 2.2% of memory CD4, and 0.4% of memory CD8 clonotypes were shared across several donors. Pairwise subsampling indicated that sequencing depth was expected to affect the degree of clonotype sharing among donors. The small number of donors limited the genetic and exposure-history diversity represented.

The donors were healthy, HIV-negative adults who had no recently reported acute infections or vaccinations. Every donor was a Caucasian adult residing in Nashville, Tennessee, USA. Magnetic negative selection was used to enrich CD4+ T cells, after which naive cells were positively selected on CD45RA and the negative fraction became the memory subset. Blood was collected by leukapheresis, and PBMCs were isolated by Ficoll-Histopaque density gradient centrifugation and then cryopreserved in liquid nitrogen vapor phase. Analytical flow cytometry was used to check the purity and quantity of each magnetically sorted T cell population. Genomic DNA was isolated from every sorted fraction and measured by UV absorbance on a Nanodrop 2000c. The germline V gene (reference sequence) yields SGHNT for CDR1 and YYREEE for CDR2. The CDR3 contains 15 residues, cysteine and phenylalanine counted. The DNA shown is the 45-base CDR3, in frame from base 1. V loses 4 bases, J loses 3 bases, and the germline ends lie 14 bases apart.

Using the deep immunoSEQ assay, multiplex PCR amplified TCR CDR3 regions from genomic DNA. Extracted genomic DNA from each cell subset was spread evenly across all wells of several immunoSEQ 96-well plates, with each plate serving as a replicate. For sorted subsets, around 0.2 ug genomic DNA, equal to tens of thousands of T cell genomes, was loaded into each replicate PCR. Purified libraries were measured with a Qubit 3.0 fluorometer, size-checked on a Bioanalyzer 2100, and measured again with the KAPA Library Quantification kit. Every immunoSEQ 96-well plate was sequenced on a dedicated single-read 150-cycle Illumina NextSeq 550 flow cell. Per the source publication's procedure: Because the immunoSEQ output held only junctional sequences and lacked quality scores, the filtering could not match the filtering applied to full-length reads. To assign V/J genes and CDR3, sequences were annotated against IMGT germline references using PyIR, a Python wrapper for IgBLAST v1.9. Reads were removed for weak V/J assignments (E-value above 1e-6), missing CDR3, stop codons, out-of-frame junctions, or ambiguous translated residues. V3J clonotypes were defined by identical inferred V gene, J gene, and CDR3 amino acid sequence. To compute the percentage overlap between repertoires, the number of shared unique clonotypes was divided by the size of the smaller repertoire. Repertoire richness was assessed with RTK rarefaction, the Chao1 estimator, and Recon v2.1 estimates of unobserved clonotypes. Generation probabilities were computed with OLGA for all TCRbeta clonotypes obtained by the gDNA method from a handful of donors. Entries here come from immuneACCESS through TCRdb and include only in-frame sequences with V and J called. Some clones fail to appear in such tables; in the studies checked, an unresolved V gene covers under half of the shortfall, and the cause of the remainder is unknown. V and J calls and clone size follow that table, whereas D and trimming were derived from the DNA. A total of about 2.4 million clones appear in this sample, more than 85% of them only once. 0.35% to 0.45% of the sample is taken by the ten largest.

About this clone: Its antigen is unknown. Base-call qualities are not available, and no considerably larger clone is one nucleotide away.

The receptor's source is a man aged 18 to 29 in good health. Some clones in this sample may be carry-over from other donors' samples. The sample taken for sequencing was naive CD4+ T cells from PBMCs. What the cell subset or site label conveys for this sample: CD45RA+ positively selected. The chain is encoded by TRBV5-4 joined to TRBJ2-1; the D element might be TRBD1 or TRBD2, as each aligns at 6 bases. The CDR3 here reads CASSPRGGGYNEQFF. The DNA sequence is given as TGTGCCAGCAGCCCACGAGGGGGAGGCTACAATGAGCAGTTCTTC.